The 22 T cell receptor beta chains below all came from one sample that was sequenced in a study of T cell changes during pregnancy in multiple sclerosis. Sequencing used immunoSEQ multiplex PCR; TCRdb keeps in-frame clones, though not all of them. The data hold 55,000 or so clones, with roughly 90% observed a single time. Sequenced here: CD4+ T cells from peripheral blood mononuclear cells, sampled after pregnancy. These TCRs come from a female donor with multiple sclerosis, enrolled in a pregnancy study.

This chain joins TRBV5-6 and TRBJ2-3; D may be TRBD2 (6 bases). V lost 4 bases, J lost 0 bases, and 9 bases lay in between. CDR3 size: 14 residues. Germline V lookup: CDR1 SGHDT, CDR2 YYEEEE. CDR3: CASSAGPSTDTQYF. CDR3 in DNA: TGTGCCAGCAGCGCGGGACCAAGCACAGATACGCAGTATTTT. The full variable domain, completed using reference TRBV5-6 and TRBJ2-3, is DAGVTQSPTHLIKTRGQQVTLRCSPKSGHDTVSWYQQALGQGPQFIFQYYEEEERQRGNFPDRFSGHQFPNYSSELNVNALLLGDSALYLCASSAGPSTDTQYFGPGTRLTVL.

This chain uses TRBV19 with TRBJ1-5; TRBD1 matches at 9 bases. V was pared by 7 bases and J by 2 bases, with 9 bases of the junction left unmatched. The germline V gene has CDR1 LNHDA and CDR2 SQIVND (reference sequence). CDR3 length: 16 residues. CDR3 residues: CASNPLDRGGNQPQHF. The DNA of the CDR3 is TGTGCCAGTAACCCTTTGGACAGGGGTGGCAATCAGCCCCAGCATTTT.

The CDR3 sequence: CASSIGASYEQYF. The CDR3 bases are TGTGCCAGTAGTATAGGCGCCTCCTACGAGCAGTACTTC. This sequence joins TRBV19 and TRBJ2-7; no clear D gene. This CDR3 contains 13 residues. V was clipped by 1 base and J by 0 bases, with 4 bases between them. Germline CDR1 LNHDA, CDR2 SQIVND (reference sequence).

The V and J genes are TRBV4-2 and TRBJ2-2, with TRBD2 identical over 9 bases. J was trimmed by 6 bases and V by 0 bases; bases with no gene match: 8. The CDR3 is 17 amino acids. CDR1 is LGHNA and CDR2 is YNFKEQ in the germline V gene. CDR3 loop: CASSQDGSSGGPGELFF. The CDR3 region has the DNA TGTGCCAGCAGCCAAGATGGCAGTAGCGGGGGCCCCGGGGAGCTGTTTTTT.

The chain has TRBV7-3 and TRBJ2-3, with 11 bases aligning to TRBD2. The length of the CDR3 is 15 residues. The germline V gene has CDR1 SGHTA and CDR2 FQGTGA. V lost 5 bases, J lost 1 base, and 2 bases stayed unmatched. The CDR3 sequence is CASSRTSGRTDTQYF. The CDR3, as DNA: TGTGCCAGCAGCAGGACTAGCGGGCGCACAGATACGCAGTATTTT.

The chain couples TRBV4-3 to TRBJ2-3; a possible D gene is TRBD1 (6 bases). The V and J ends lost 1 base and 1 base respectively, with 6 bases between them. Germline-derived CDR1 and CDR2 are LGHNA and YSLEER. CDR3 length: 14 amino acids. The CDR3 region is CASSQGGRTDTQYF. CDR3 in DNA: TGCGCCAGCAGCCAAGGGGGGCGCACAGATACGCAGTATTTT.

The chain carries TRBV5-6 and TRBJ1-4; the match to TRBD1 covers 8 bases. The CDR3 runs 14 residues. V trimming: 4 bases; J trimming: 7 bases; junction bases outside the gene matches: 6. Germline V gene lookup returns CDR1 SGHDT and CDR2 YYEEEE. In DNA, the CDR3 is TGTGCCAGCAGCCTGGACAGGGTCGCTGAAAAACTGTTTTTT. It is translated as CASSLDRVAEKLFF.

The V gene is TRBV5-1, the J gene TRBJ2-3; 9 bases agree with TRBD2. V lost 4 bases to trimming and J lost 0 bases; unmatched junction nucleotides: 6. The CDR3 runs 16 residues. CDR1 is SGHRS, CDR2 YFSETQ, per germline. The CDR3 sequence: CASSLVAGVSTDTQYF. CDR3 bases: TGCGCCAGCAGCCTTGTAGCGGGGGTGAGCACAGATACGCAGTATTTT.

This clone was counted once. The chain links TRBV2 to TRBJ1-2, with no clear D. CDR1 is SNHLY, CDR2 FYNNEI, per germline. The CDR3 loop spans 14 amino acids. V was clipped by 8 bases and J by 4 bases, with 17 bases between them. Written as DNA, the CDR3 is TGTGCCAGCCCCTCGGGCGGGCGCGGCTATGGCTACACCTTC. It yields the protein CASPSGGRGYGYTF.

The rearrangement joins TRBV6-1 to TRBJ2-2; 11 positions agree with TRBD2. Germline trimming cut 1 base from V and 7 bases from J; bases unmatched to any gene: 11. Germline V gives CDR1 MNHNS, CDR2 SASEGT. CDR3 length: 18 residues. Here the CDR3 reads CASSEVLAGGGGNGELFF. The CDR3 DNA is TGTGCCAGCAGTGAAGTTCTAGCGGGGGGCGGGGGAAACGGGGAGCTGTTTTTT.

The V gene is TRBV6-1, the J gene TRBJ1-5, with 8 positions matching TRBD1. V lost 8 bases and J lost 6; bases outside the gene matches: 9. Germline V CDR1 and CDR2: MNHNS, SASEGT. The CDR3 runs to 14 residues. For the CDR3, the DNA is TGTGCCAGCCTTCAGGGGGCGCCGAGTCAGCCCCAGCATTTT. Protein: CASLQGAPSQPQHF.

The rearrangement uses TRBV19 and TRBJ2-4, with TRBD1 identical over 7 bases. V gave up 5 bases and J gave up 1 base; unmatched junction bases: 11. The CDR3 spans 17 residues. Looked up from germline, CDR1 is LNHDA and CDR2 is SQIVND (reference sequence). The CDR3 nucleotides read TGTGCCAGTAGTGTCCTCAGATACAGGGGTGCCAAAAACATTCAGTACTTC. Translating gives CASSVLRYRGAKNIQYF.

V gene TRBV9 combines with J gene TRBJ1-1, with D possibly TRBD1 on 6 matching bases. Trimming took 0 bases from V and 1 from J, leaving 10 bases between them. CDR3 length equals 15 residues. Germline V gene lookup returns CDR1 SGDLS and CDR2 YYNGEE. CDR3 in amino acids: CASSVGARGNTEAFF. CDR3 nucleotide sequence: TGTGCCAGCAGCGTAGGGGCCAGGGGGAACACTGAAGCTTTCTTT.

The chain joins TRBV7-6 to TRBJ1-4; 8 positions match TRBD1. CDR3 size: 15 residues. V lost 1 base and J lost 7; bases outside the gene matches: 5. Germline loops: CDR1 SGHVS, CDR2 FNYEAQ. CDR3 sequence reads: CASSLVPGQGEKLFF. The DNA of the CDR3 is TGTGCCAGCAGCTTAGTACCCGGACAGGGTGAAAAACTGTTTTTT.

The chain recombines TRBV15 with TRBJ2-2, with 9 bases fitting TRBD1. Germline V lookup: CDR1 LNHNV, CDR2 YYDKDF (reference sequence). Trimming took 3 bases from V and 2 from J; bases not matched to a gene: 4. This CDR3 has 16 amino acids. CDR3 in DNA: TGTGCCACCAGCAGGGGACAGGGACTAAACACCGGGGAGCTGTTTTTT. Its translation is CATSRGQGLNTGELFF.

The chain uses TRBV29-1 and TRBJ1-1, with 10 bases fitting TRBD1. CDR3 length: 16 residues. Germline values: CDR1 SQVTM, CDR2 ANQGSEA. The ends lost 6 bases at V and 6 bases at J; junction bases unmatched: 16. The CDR3 protein is CSVGGTGAPKGSEAFF. CDR3 bases: TGCAGCGTGGGGGGGACAGGGGCCCCAAAGGGGTCTGAAGCTTTCTTT. The full variable domain, with the rest looked up from reference TRBV29-1 and TRBJ1-1, is SAVISQKPSRDICQRGTSLTIQCQVDSQVTMMFWYRQQPGQSLTLIATANQGSEATYESGFVIDKFPISRPNLTFSTLTVSNMSPEDSSIYLCSVGGTGAPKGSEAFFGQGTRLTVV.

V is TRBV7-3 and J is TRBJ2-5, with TRBD2 identical over 7 bases. CDR1 is SGHTA and CDR2 is FQGTGA in the germline V gene. The CDR3 runs to 15 residues. V shed 2 bases and J 0 bases; nucleotides not matched to a gene: 3. CDR3 nucleotide sequence: TGTGCCAGCAGCTTACAAGCGGGGAACCAAGAGACCCAGTACTTC. Translating gives CASSLQAGNQETQYF.

The chain employs TRBV5-4 and TRBJ1-6; a possible D gene is TRBD1 (6 bases). CDR3 size: 17 residues. Germline V gene data show CDR1 as SGHNT and CDR2 as YYREEE (reference sequence). V dropped 3 bases and J dropped 4 bases, with 17 bases sitting between them. CDR3 sequence reads: CASSSAGGGPYNSPLHF. DNA of the CDR3: TGTGCCAGCAGCTCGGCGGGCGGGGGGCCTTATAATTCACCCCTCCACTTT.

The rearrangement joins TRBV6-5 to TRBJ2-1; D gene uncertain. Germline loops: CDR1 MNHEY, CDR2 SVGAGI. Trimming cost V 2 bases and J 4 bases, with 6 bases left between them. This CDR3 has 13 residues. CDR3 sequence (DNA): TGTGCCAGCAGTTACGAGGAATACAATGAGCAGTTCTTC. This codes for CASSYEEYNEQFF.

The V and J genes are TRBV2 and TRBJ2-2; TRBD2 matches at 8 bases. The CDR3 spans 16 residues. After removal of 6 bases from V and 5 bases from J, the junction contained 11 bases not matched to a gene. The germline V gene encodes CDR1 SNHLY and CDR2 FYNNEI. CDR3 DNA: TGTGCCAGCAGGGGGGGGCTAGCGGGTTTAACCGGGGAGCTGTTTTTT. It translates to CASRGGLAGLTGELFF.

This CDR3 is CASSSIAGGPTETQYF. CDR3 coding DNA: TGCGCCAGCAGCTCTATAGCGGGGGGGCCAACAGAGACCCAGTACTTC. The rearrangement uses TRBV5-1 and TRBJ2-5; TRBD2 agrees at 11 bases. This CDR3 contains 16 residues. The V gene end was trimmed by 3 bases and the J gene end by 4 bases; junction bases not matched to a gene: 8. CDR1 is SGHRS and CDR2 is YFSETQ in the germline V gene.

V usage is TRBV11-2 and J usage is TRBJ2-7, with 7 bases fitting TRBD2. The germline V gene encodes CDR1 SGHAT and CDR2 FQNNGV. CDR3 size: 14 residues. V lost 3 bases, J lost 3 bases, and 5 bases stayed unmatched. CDR3 in amino acids: CASSFGGSLYEQYF. CDR3 nucleotide sequence: TGTGCCAGCAGCTTCGGGGGGTCTCTCTACGAGCAGTACTTC.